This entry lists 29 T cell receptor beta chains sequenced from one sample in a study of breast tumors, draining lymph nodes, adjacent tissues. TCRdb analysed the multiplex PCR reads with MiXCR anew, one entry per CDR3 protein. This sample has under 110,000 distinct CDR3 sequences, with roughly 29% found just once. Axillary draining lymph nodes of breast cancer patients supplied the node samples. Sequences were obtained from axillary lymph node tissue. Every receptor here comes from a female donor with breast cancer. Some clones in this sample may be carry-over from other donors' samples.

Concerning this clonotype: Possible read error: a much larger clone is one base away. CDR3 region: CASSVTGGTGELLF. CDR3 sequence (DNA): TGTGCCAGCAGCGTAACAGGGGGGACCGGGGAGCTGCTTTTT. This rearrangement joins TRBV9 to TRBJ2-2; 8 bases are shared with TRBD1. CDR3 length: 14 amino acids. The germline V gene encodes CDR1 SGDLS and CDR2 YYNGEE.

This clonotype was counted at least ten times. This chain uses TRBV12-3 or TRBV12-4 with TRBJ2-7; D tentatively fits TRBD1 or TRBD2 (5 bases each). Deletions cut 3 bases from V and 6 bases from J, with 9 bases between. CDR3 length equals 12 residues. CDR3 residues: CASSFEGTEQYF. For the CDR3, the DNA is TGTGCCAGCAGTTTCGAGGGGACCGAGCAGTACTTC.

The sample holds a few counts of this clonotype. This sequence joins TRBV6-1 and TRBJ1-1; D ambiguous. V was shortened by 4 bases and J by 5 bases, with 11 bases between the two germline ends. The germline CDR1 and CDR2 sequences are MNHNS and SASEGT. The CDR3 is 13 amino acids. The CDR3 protein is CASSGRGRTEAFF. The DNA of the CDR3 is TGTGCCAGCAGTGGCCGGGGAAGGACTGAAGCTTTCTTT.

This clonotype has at least ten counts. The J gene is TRBJ1-1, the V gene TRBV20-1; no clear D. The CDR3 sequence is 15 residues long. From germline, CDR1 is DFQATT and CDR2 SNEGSKA (reference sequence). The ends were cut back, 3 bases at V and 3 bases at J, with 17 bases in the middle. The CDR3 is CSARSAVGGDTEAFF. Here the CDR3 DNA reads TGCAGTGCTAGGTCGGCAGTCGGTGGGGACACTGAAGCTTTCTTT.

Notes on this clonotype: At one of its ends the junction is not consistent with the germline gene, which may arise from a read error. V gene TRBV7-2 combines with J gene TRBJ1-6; unclear D gene. The CDR3 runs to 14 residues. Germline V lookup: CDR1 SGHTA, CDR2 FQGNSA. CDR3: CASSLGSVNSLLRF. In DNA, the CDR3 is TGTGCCAGCAGCTTAGGTTCAGTGAATTCACTCCTCCGCTTT.

For this clonotype: Sequence at one end of the junction differs from germline and may be a read error. The chain links TRBV5-1 to TRBJ1-1, with D unresolved. There are 17 residues in the CDR3. The germline V gene has CDR1 SGHRS and CDR2 YFSETQ. CDR3 region: CASSLEGDSPGNTEALF. In nucleotides, the CDR3 is TGCGCCAGCAGCTTGGAAGGAGATTCACCTGGGAACACTGAAGCTCTCTTT.

The sample holds many counts of this clonotype. A much larger clonotype is one base distant, so this may be a read error. This chain uses TRBV7-6 with TRBJ1-4; D is unresolved. The V gene's germline CDR1 is SGHVS and CDR2 FNYEAQ. V lost 8 bases to trimming and J lost 5 bases, with 15 bases between them. CDR3 length: 14 amino acids. CDR3 loop: CASGSHISNEKLFF. In DNA form, the CDR3 reads TGTGCCAGCGGCTCGCATATCTCAAATGAAAAACTGTTTTTT.

At least ten counts were recorded for this clonotype. The chain couples TRBV18 to TRBJ1-2; TRBD1 aligns across 8 bases. Germline V CDR1 and CDR2: KGHSH, LQKENI. The trim removed 2 bases at V and 6 bases at J, leaving 5 bases unmatched. The CDR3 is 14 residues long. The CDR3 reads CASSPTQGVDGYTF. CDR3 DNA sequence: TGTGCCAGCTCACCAACACAGGGGGTCGATGGCTACACCTTC.

This clonotype has at least ten counts. The junction departs from the called germline gene at one end, perhaps through a read error. The CDR3 coding sequence is TGTGCCAGCAGCCCCATATATTCAGCCCTCCACTTT. Its translation: CASSPIYSALHF. The chain employs TRBV28 and TRBJ1-6; D not resolved. CDR1 MDHEN and CDR2 SYDVKM come from the germline V gene. This CDR3 contains 12 residues.

Comment on this clonotype: At one of its ends the junction is not consistent with the germline gene, which may arise from a read error. J is TRBJ2-3 and V is TRBV5-5; tentatively, D is TRBD2 (6 bases). Per germline, CDR1 SGHKS and CDR2 YYEKEE (reference sequence). This CDR3 spans 17 amino acids. CDR3 residues: CASSVGTSSRATDTQYF. In DNA, the CDR3 is TGCGCCAGCAGCGTCGGGACTTCTAGCAGAGCCACAGATACGCAGTATTTT.

This clonotype was detected a few times. A read error may explain this, as a much larger clone is one base away. The gene calls are TRBV5-5 and TRBJ2-7; D gene ambiguous. Per germline, CDR1 SGHKS and CDR2 YYEKEE (reference sequence). The CDR3 consists of 12 residues. The V gene lost 4 bases and the J gene lost 6 bases, with 11 bases spanning the gap. CDR3 in amino acids: CASSPRQSEQYF. The CDR3, as DNA: TGTGCCAGCAGCCCCCGTCAGTCCGAGCAGTACTTC. Variable domain in full (rest from reference TRBV5-5 and TRBJ2-7): DAGVTQSPTHLIKTRGQQVTLRCSPISGHKSVSWYQQVLGQGPQFIFQYYEKEERGRGNFPDRFSARQFPNYSSELNVNALLLGDSALYLCASSPRQSEQYFGPGTRLTVT.

The chain joins TRBV7-9 to TRBJ2-1, with unresolved D. V lost 6 bases to trimming and J lost 5 bases, with 5 bases between them. Germline lookup yields CDR1 SEHNR and CDR2 FQNEAQ (reference sequence). The CDR3 runs 11 residues. DNA of the CDR3: TGTGCCAGCAGACACAACAATGAGCAGTTCTTC. This encodes CASRHNNEQFF.

This clonotype has a count of ten or more. The rearrangement joins TRBV3-1 to TRBJ2-7; D is unresolved. Deletions cut 0 bases from V and 4 bases from J, with 13 bases between. The length of the CDR3 is 15 residues. The germline CDR1 and CDR2 sequences are LGHDT and YNNKEL (reference sequence). This CDR3 reads CASSQDLSSFYEQYF. CDR3 nucleotides: TGTGCCAGCAGCCAAGATTTGAGTAGTTTTTACGAGCAGTACTTC.

The V and J genes are TRBV29-1 and TRBJ2-1; D is ambiguous. Germline CDR1 SQVTM, CDR2 ANQGSEA. Trimming pared 7 bases from V and 8 bases from J, leaving 18 bases between. This CDR3 spans 13 amino acids. In DNA form, the CDR3 reads TGCAGCGCTGACAAGGACGGTGTTGATGAGCAGTTCTTC. Encoded protein: CSADKDGVDEQFF.

Many counts were recorded for this clonotype. The chain employs TRBV25-1 and TRBJ2-7; D possibly corresponds to TRBD1 (5 bases). This CDR3 contains 16 residues. V was cut by 3 bases and J by 0 bases, with 15 bases left in between. The germline V gene has CDR1 MGHDK and CDR2 SYGVNS. The CDR3 sequence: CASSERNRLSSYEQYF. As DNA, the CDR3 is TGTGCCAGCAGTGAGAGAAACAGGCTGAGCTCCTACGAGCAGTACTTC.

This clonotype was detected many times. The chain carries TRBV10-1 and TRBJ1-6, with 8 positions matching TRBD1. With V trimmed by 5 bases and J by 9 bases, 6 bases remained unmatched. This CDR3 comprises 14 residues. Germline V gene lookup returns CDR1 WNHNN and CDR2 SYGVQD (reference sequence). The CDR3 region has the DNA TGCGCCAGCAGTTCGGGACAGGCGGGTTCACCCCTCCACTTT. Amino acid sequence: CASSSGQAGSPLHF.

On this clonotype: This may be a read error, as it is one base from a much larger clone. The CDR3 bases are TGTGCCAGCAGACTCAGCGGGGGAGGGAATGAGCAGTTCTTC. Its protein is CASRLSGGGNEQFF. This rearrangement joins TRBV6-2 or TRBV6-3 to TRBJ2-1; 8 bases agree with TRBD2. From germline, CDR1 is MNHEY and CDR2 SVGEGT. V gave up 6 bases and J gave up 7 bases; unmatched junction bases: 8. CDR3 length equals 14 residues.

There are many counts of this clonotype. The chain has TRBV20-1 and TRBJ2-7; 11 bases map to TRBD1. The ends lost 2 bases at V and 5 bases at J; junction bases unmatched: 17. From germline, CDR1 is DFQATT and CDR2 SNEGSKA (reference sequence). The CDR3 runs 18 residues. The CDR3 region has the DNA TGCAGTGCTAGAAGTAGTTTGGGACAGGGGGTAGGTCGCCACGAGCAGTACTTC. The encoded protein is CSARSSLGQGVGRHEQYF.

Notes on this clonotype: One base away lies a much larger clone, so this may be a sequencing read error. V usage is TRBV12-3 or TRBV12-4 and J usage is TRBJ2-1; 7 bases agree with TRBD2. There are 13 residues in the CDR3. The J segment lost 15 bases and the V segment lost 3 bases, leaving 11 bases of the junction unmatched. CDR3 in DNA: TGTGCCAGCAGTTTCGGGGGGATAGGGTGTCCGTTCTTC. Its protein product is CASSFGGIGCPFF.

This clonotype was seen repeatedly, ten times or more. The V and J genes are TRBV30 and TRBJ2-5; either TRBD1 or TRBD2 may fit D (6 bases each). Trimming stripped 5 bases from V and 2 bases from J, with 12 bases between. The CDR3 consists of 13 residues. Germline-derived CDR1 and CDR2 are GTSNPN and SVGIG (reference sequence). The chain's CDR3 is CAWARGGQETQYF. The DNA for the CDR3 is TGTGCCTGGGCGAGAGGGGGGCAAGAGACCCAGTACTTC.

Many counts were recorded for this clonotype. The rearrangement joins TRBV11-2 to TRBJ1-2; D is possibly TRBD1 (5 bases). Germline assignment: CDR1 SGHAT and CDR2 FQNNGV. V lost 5 bases to trimming and J lost 4 bases, with 8 bases between them. The CDR3 extends over 12 amino acids. The CDR3 coding sequence is TGTGCCAGCAGCCCAGGGCGCTATGGCTACACCTTC. This encodes CASSPGRYGYTF.

Details on this clonotype: The junction does not match germline at one end; this may be a read error. The genes are TRBV12-3 or TRBV12-4 and TRBJ1-4, with 11 bases aligning to TRBD1. This CDR3 is 15 amino acids long. This chain's CDR3 is CASSYPGQGVGKLLF. The CDR3 DNA reads TGTGCCAGCAGTTACCCGGGACAGGGGGTGGGAAAACTGCTTTTT.

Many counts were recorded for this clonotype. The chain has TRBV11-3 and TRBJ2-7, with D unclear. The CDR3 length is 14 residues. Trimming left V 2 bases short and J 0 bases short, with 8 bases between. The germline V gene has CDR1 SGHNT and CDR2 YENEEA. This CDR3 reads CASSLRGNSYEQYF. The CDR3 bases are TGTGCCAGCAGCTTAAGAGGTAACTCCTACGAGCAGTACTTC.

This clonotype was detected ten times or more. V is TRBV5-5 and J is TRBJ2-5; 8 bases are a match to TRBD2. V lost 3 bases to trimming and J lost 4 bases; unmatched junction nucleotides: 8. The CDR3 is 15 residues long. CDR1 is SGHKS, CDR2 YYEKEE, per germline (reference sequence). As DNA, the CDR3 is TGTGCCAGCAGCTCCGGGACTAGTCCTGGAGAGACCCAGTACTTC. Its protein is CASSSGTSPGETQYF.

This clonotype was found many times. The chain is built from TRBV20-1 and TRBJ1-2; no clear D gene. The CDR3 runs 11 residues. V shed 0 bases and J shed 1 base, with 0 bases lying between them. The germline gives CDR1 DFQATT, CDR2 SNEGSKA (reference sequence). In DNA, the CDR3 is TGCAGTGCTAGAGATAACTATGGCTACACCTTC. Its protein product is CSARDNYGYTF.

This clonotype came up many times. V is TRBV6-1 and J is TRBJ2-3; D possibly matches TRBD1 or TRBD2 (5 bases each). This CDR3 has 15 residues. Germline CDR1 reads MNHNS; CDR2 reads SASEGT. The germline V and J ends were trimmed by 6 bases and 0 bases, with 13 bases remaining between them. As DNA, the CDR3 is TGTGCCAGCAGAGCGAGGGGAAGTAGCACAGATACGCAGTATTTT. Translated, it gives CASRARGSSTDTQYF.

V is TRBV28 and J is TRBJ2-6; D is perhaps TRBD1 (6 bases). Germline V gene data show CDR1 as MDHEN and CDR2 as SYDVKM. The CDR3 covers 15 residues. V was clipped by 5 bases and J by 0 bases, with 8 bases between them. CDR3 nucleotide sequence: TGTGCCAGCAGTCCACAGGGCTCTGGGGCCAACGTCCTGACTTTC. Translated: CASSPQGSGANVLTF.

In this sample, this clonotype turned up a few times. The chain carries TRBV5-8 and TRBJ1-1; possibly TRBD1 for D (5 bases). Trimming removed 6 bases at V and 1 base at J, with 37 bases between. The CDR3 contains 22 residues. The germline V gene encodes CDR1 SGHTS and CDR2 YDEGEE. The CDR3 reads CASNLILRLFNGYQGGNTEAFF. The CDR3, as DNA: TGTGCCAGCAACCTTATCCTCCGACTCTTCAATGGGTATCAGGGTGGGAACACTGAAGCTTTCTTT.

The V gene is TRBV19, the J gene TRBJ2-5; weak D call: TRBD2 (6 bases). CDR3 length: 13 residues. The V end was cut by 5 bases, the J end by 8 bases, with 15 bases between. Germline lookup yields CDR1 LNHDA and CDR2 SQIVND (reference sequence). This chain's CDR3 is CASSGGPFETQYF. As DNA, the CDR3 is TGTGCCAGTAGTGGAGGGCCGTTCGAAACCCAGTACTTC.